The sequence of this T cell receptor (beta chain) was determined in a study of T cells in Graves' hyperthyroidism and ophthalmopathy. Study-level points and caveats: Ophthalmopathy and stable hyperthyroidism were separated by a 13 V-J model.

Germline values: CDR1 SNHLY, CDR2 FYNNEI. The CDR3 is made up of 14 amino acids. V was pared by 9 bases and J by 7 bases, with 6 bases of the junction left unmatched. Using RNA transcripts as the source, TCR beta CDR3 regions were amplified. With the HTBI primer set, the TCR CDR3 went through a first round of RT-PCR. TCRdb fed the multiplex PCR reads into MiXCR, producing one record per CDR3 protein. The repertoire holds over 700,000 distinct CDR3 sequences, roughly a sixth seen once, with over 15% in the top ten. At first hyperthyroidism diagnosis, before any ophthalmopathy symptoms, the blood sample was collected. This clonotype was recorded only once. Antigen specificity is unknown.

Source material: blood. The rearrangement uses TRBV2 and TRBJ2-2; 12 nucleotides align to TRBD1. The receptor was isolated from a woman in her forties or fifties with Graves' hyperthyroidism that later progressed to Graves' ophthalmopathy. The CDR3: CARWDRGPVGELFF. CDR3 nucleotides: TGTGCCAGATGGGACAGGGGGCCGGTCGGGGAGCTGTTTTTT.